The TCR beta chain under discussion was sequenced for a study of T cells in localized non-small cell lung cancer (dated by TCRdb to between 2020 and 2021). Study-wide context: T cell repertoires of 236 early-stage NSCLC patients were analyzed, with tumors being compared against uninvolved tumor-adjacent lungs. NSCLC patients had a mean age of roughly 66 years, and around 130 were male and over 85 female. The cohort consisted of a few hundred treatment-naive NSCLC patients whose localized lung tumors had been resected. General study outcomes and caveats: Because of the exploratory design, TCR variables were selected using unadjusted p-values without false-discovery rate correction. A median of approximately 55 of the top 100 tumor clones were detected in paired uninvolved adjacent lung, and some 30 of these tumor clones were also found among the top 100 clones of the paired uninvolved adjacent lung. Uninvolved tumor-adjacent lung showed the highest T cell clonality, higher than tumor, which suggests more focused antigenic responses in the adjacent lung. Higher T cell density in blood was associated with longer overall survival, whereas higher clonality in adjacent lung was associated with shorter survival. Because multi-region tumor sequencing was not done, intratumor heterogeneity could not be ruled out.

From cysteine to phenylalanine, the CDR3 is 11 amino acids long. Left in the record is the CDR3 DNA by itself, 33 bases read in frame from the first base. According to the germline V gene, CDR1 reads SNHLY and CDR2 reads FYNNEI. The junction carries 7 bases between V and J, which are trimmed by 8 bases and 6 bases respectively. TCR beta CDR3 regions were sequenced from DNA using the immunoSEQ Assay. On the study's bioinformatics: T cell density was computed as TCR beta template counts normalized to usable DNA estimated by amplifying housekeeping genes. Using the preseqR package, richness was estimated by extrapolating to 120,000 templates for tissue samples and 400,000 templates for PBMC samples. Clonality was defined as one minus Pielou's evenness. Tissue-enriched TCRs were identified through differential abundance testing performed on productive amino-acid clonotypes, with a minimum total count of 5 and an alpha of 0.1. The Jaccard Index and the Morisita Overlap Index were used to measure repertoire overlap between compartments. GLIPH grouped TCR beta CDR3s together with public tetramer-defined viral CDR3s, and a viral motif had to include at least three viral sequences and show V-gene enrichment. In TCRdb, the immuneACCESS table is reduced to in-frame sequences with V and J assigned. These tables do not hold every clone; where another copy was compared, an unresolved V gene accounts for under half, and the others remain unexplained. Clonal size and the V and J genes are those of that table, whereas D and trimming came from the DNA. The sample table holds around 30,000 clones, of which 90% to 95% were seen once. The ten largest clones represent about 0.73% of the sample.

At diagnosis, tumor, uninvolved tumor-adjacent lung and peripheral blood were collected and then preserved as a mix of FFPE and fresh-frozen material. For TCR repertoire profiling, blood samples were analyzed as peripheral blood mononuclear cells. A note on this clone: Its antigen is not yet known. Base qualities are not provided; no much larger clone lies one nucleotide away.

The rearranged chain carries TRBV2 and TRBJ2-2; the D gene is perhaps TRBD1, on 5 matching bases. This clonotype originated in a woman between 35 and 70 years old with stage I lung adenocarcinoma. The sample was peripheral blood, taken before any cancer treatment. The CDR3 protein sequence reads: CASQGSGELFF. The DNA is TGTGCCAGCCAGGGTTCCGGGGAGCTGTTTTTT.